This record concerns one T cell receptor (beta chain) sequence. These data come from a study of OX40 agonist ivuxolimab in advanced cancers. Whole-study context: Averaging approximately 60 years in age, with a range of roughly 23 to 80, the cohort was about 85% male. Eligibility admitted prior anti-PD-1, anti-PD-L1 or anti-CTLA-4 therapy; roughly 39% had some.

CDR1 SGHVS and CDR2 FQNEAQ come from the germline V gene. Trimming took off 1 base at V and 3 bases at J, with 16 bases between the two ends. The CDR3 runs 16 residues. The repertoire was sequenced with immunoSEQ multiplex PCR; TCRdb's copy has only in-frame clones and lacks some. In the table there are around 69,000 clones, approximately 86% of which are singletons. Autoimmune disease history or systemic immunosuppression led to patients being barred. This sample comprised CD4+ or CD8+ T cells sorted from blood, obtained in a trial of the OX40 agonist ivuxolimab. V usage is TRBV7-8 and J usage is TRBJ2-7; the D is unclear. This receptor was identified in an adult with an advanced solid tumor such as melanoma, head and neck, liver or kidney cancer. CDR3 in amino acids: CASSLGRLPTFYEQYF. The CDR3 coding sequence is TGTGCCAGCAGCTTAGGCCGGCTCCCCACCTTCTACGAGCAGTACTTC.